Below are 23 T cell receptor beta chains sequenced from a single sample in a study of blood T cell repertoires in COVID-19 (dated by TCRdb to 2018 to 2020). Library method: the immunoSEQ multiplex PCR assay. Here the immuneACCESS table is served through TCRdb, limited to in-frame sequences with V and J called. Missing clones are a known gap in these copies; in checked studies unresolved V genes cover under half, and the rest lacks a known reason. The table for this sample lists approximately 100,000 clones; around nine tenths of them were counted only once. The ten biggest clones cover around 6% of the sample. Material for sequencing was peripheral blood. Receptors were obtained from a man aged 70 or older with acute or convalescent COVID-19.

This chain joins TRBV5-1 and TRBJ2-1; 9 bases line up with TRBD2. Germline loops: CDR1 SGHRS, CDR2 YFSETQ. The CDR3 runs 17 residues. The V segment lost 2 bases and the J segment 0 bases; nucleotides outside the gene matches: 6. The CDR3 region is CASSFTGTSPSYNEQFF. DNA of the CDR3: TGCGCCAGCAGCTTTACCGGGACTAGCCCCTCCTACAATGAGCAGTTCTTC.

The CDR3 is CASGSGRLSYEQYF. In DNA, the CDR3 is TGTGCCAGCGGATCAGGGAGGTTATCCTACGAGCAGTACTTC. This chain joins TRBV11-3 and TRBJ2-7; maybe TRBD2 (6 bases). V was shortened by 8 bases and J by 1 base, with 15 bases between the two germline ends. This CDR3 has 14 amino acids. The V gene's germline CDR1 is SGHNT and CDR2 YENEEA.

The DNA for the CDR3 is TGTGCCAGCGCGGGGCAGCTGAACACTGAAGCTTTCTTT. Its protein product is CASAGQLNTEAFF. The V gene is TRBV6-5, the J gene TRBJ1-1; D is possibly TRBD1 (5 bases). Per the germline V gene, CDR1 is MNHEY and CDR2 is SVGAGI. V lost 8 bases and J lost 0, with 10 bases in between. The CDR3 extends over 13 amino acids.

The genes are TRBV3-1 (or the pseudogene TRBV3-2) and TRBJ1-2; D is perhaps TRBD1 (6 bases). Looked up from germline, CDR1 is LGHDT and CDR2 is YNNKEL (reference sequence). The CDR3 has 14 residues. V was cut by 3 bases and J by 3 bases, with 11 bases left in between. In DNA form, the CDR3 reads TGTGCCAGCAGCCACCTACAGGGAGACTATGGCTACACCTTC. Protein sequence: CASSHLQGDYGYTF.

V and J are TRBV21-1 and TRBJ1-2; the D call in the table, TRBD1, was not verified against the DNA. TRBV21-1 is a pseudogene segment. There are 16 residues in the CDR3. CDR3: CASSKESGGYKDGYTF. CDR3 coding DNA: TGTGCCAGCAGCAAAGAGTCAGGGGGCTATAAGGATGGCTACACCTTC.

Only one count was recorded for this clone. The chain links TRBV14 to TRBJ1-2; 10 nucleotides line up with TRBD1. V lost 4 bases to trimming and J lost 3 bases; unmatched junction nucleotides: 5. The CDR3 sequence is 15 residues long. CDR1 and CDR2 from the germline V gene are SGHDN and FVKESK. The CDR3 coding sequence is TGTGCCAGCAGCCCTCCGGGACAGGGGCACTATGGCTACACCTTC. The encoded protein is CASSPPGQGHYGYTF.

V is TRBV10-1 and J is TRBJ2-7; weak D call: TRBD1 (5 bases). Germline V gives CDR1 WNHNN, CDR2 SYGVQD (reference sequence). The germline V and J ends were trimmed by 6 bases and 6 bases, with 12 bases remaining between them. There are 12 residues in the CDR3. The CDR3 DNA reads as TGCGCCAGCAGGGACAATTCTGGCGAGCAGTACTTC. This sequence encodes CASRDNSGEQYF.

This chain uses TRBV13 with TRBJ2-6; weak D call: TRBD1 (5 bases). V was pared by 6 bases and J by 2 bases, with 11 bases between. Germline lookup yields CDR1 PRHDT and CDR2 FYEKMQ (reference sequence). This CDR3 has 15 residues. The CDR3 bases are TGTGCCAGCAGGCGTGGCAGGGCTGGGGCCAACGTCCTGACTTTC. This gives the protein CASRRGRAGANVLTF.

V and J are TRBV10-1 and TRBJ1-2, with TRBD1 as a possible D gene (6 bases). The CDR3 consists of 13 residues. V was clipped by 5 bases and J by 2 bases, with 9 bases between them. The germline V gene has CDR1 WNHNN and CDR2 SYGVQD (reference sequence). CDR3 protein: CASSKTGNYGYTF. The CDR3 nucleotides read TGCGCCAGCAGTAAAACAGGGAACTATGGCTACACCTTC.

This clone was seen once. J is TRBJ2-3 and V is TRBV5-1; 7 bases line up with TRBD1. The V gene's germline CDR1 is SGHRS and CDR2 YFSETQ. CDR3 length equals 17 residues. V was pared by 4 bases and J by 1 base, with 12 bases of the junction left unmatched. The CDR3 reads CASSLRYGQDRTDTQYF. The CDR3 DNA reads TGCGCCAGCAGCCTACGATACGGACAGGACCGCACAGATACGCAGTATTTT.

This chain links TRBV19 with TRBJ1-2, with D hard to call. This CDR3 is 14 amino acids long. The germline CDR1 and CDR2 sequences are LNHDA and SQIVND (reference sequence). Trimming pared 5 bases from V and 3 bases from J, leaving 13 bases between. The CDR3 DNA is TGTGCCAGTAGTCCCCCCCGGGGATACTATGGCTACACCTTC. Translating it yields CASSPPRGYYGYTF. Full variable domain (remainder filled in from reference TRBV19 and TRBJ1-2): DGGITQSPKYLFRKEGQNVTLSCEQNLNHDAMYWYRQDPGQGLRLIYYSQIVNDFQKGDIAEGYSVSREKKESFPLTVTSAQKNPTAFYLCASSPPRGYYGYTFGSGTRLTVV.

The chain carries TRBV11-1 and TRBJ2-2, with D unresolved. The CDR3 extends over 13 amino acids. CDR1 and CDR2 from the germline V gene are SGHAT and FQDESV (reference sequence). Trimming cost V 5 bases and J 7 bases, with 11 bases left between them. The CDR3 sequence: CASSLTNVGELFF. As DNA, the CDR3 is TGTGCCAGCAGCCTAACTAATGTCGGGGAGCTGTTTTTT. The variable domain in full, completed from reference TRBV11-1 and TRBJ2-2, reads EAEVAQSPRYKITEKSQAVAFWCDPISGHATLYWYRQILGQGPELLVQFQDESVVDDSQLPKDRFSAERLKGVDSTLKIQPAELGDSAMYLCASSLTNVGELFFGEGSRLTVL.

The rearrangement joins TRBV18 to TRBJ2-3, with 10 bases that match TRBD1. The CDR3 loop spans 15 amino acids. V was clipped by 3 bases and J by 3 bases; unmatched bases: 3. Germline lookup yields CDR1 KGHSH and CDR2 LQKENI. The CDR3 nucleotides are TGTGCCAGCTCACCTCCGGGACAGGGGACAGATACGCAGTATTTT. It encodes CASSPPGQGTDTQYF.

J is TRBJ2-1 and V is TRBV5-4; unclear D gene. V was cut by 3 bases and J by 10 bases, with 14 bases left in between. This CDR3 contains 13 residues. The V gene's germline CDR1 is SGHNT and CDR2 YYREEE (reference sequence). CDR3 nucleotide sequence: TGTGCCAGCAGCTCCCCATCTGGCCCCGAGCAGTTCTTC. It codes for CASSSPSGPEQFF.

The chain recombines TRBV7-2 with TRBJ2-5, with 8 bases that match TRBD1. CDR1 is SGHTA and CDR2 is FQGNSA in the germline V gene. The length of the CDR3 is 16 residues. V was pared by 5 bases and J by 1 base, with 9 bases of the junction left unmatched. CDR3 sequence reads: CASSPAGQGPQETQYF. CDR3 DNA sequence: TGTGCCAGCAGCCCGGCCGGACAGGGACCCCAAGAGACCCAGTACTTC.

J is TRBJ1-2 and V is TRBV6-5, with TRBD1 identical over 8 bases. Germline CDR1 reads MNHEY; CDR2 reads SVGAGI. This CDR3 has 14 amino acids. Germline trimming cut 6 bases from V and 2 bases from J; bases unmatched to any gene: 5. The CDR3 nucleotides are TGTGCCAGCAGACAGGGGGGCGGGAACTATGGCTACACCTTC. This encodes CASRQGGGNYGYTF.

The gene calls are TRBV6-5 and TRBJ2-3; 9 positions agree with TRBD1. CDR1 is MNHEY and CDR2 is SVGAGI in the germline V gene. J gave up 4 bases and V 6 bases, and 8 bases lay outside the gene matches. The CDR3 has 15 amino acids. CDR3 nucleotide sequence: TGTGCCAGCAGACTGGGACAGGGAAACGCAGATACGCAGTATTTT. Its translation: CASRLGQGNADTQYF.

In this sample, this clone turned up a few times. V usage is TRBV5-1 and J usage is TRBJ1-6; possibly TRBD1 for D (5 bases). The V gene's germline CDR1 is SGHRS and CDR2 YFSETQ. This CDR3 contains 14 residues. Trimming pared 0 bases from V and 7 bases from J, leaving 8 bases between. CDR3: CASSLAGLNSPLHF. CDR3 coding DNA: TGCGCCAGCAGCTTGGCAGGGCTAAATTCACCCCTCCACTTT.

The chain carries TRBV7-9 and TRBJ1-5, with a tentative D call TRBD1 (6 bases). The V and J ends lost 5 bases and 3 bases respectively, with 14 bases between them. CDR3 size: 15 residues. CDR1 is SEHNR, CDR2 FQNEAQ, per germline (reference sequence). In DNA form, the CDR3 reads TGTGCCAGCAGCCCGCCGGGACAAGCCAATCAGCCCCAGCATTTT. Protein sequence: CASSPPGQANQPQHF.

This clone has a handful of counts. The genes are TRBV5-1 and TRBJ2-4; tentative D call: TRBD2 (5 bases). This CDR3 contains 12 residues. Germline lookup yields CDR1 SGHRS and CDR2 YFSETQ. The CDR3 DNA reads TGCGCGGCGGGCCTAGCCAAAAACATTCAGTACTTC. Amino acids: CAAGLAKNIQYF.

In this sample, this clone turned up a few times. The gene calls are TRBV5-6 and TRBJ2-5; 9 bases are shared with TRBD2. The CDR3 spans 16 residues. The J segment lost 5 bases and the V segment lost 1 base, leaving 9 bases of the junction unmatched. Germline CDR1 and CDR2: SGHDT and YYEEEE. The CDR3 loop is CASSLPPAGGRETQYF. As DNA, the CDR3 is TGTGCCAGCAGCTTGCCCCCAGCGGGGGGAAGGGAGACCCAGTACTTC.

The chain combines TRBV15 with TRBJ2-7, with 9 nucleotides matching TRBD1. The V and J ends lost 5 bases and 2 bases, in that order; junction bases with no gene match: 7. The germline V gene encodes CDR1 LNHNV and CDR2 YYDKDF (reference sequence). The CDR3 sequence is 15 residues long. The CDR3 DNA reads TGTGCCACCAGCGAATTGGACAGGGGCCCCTACGAGCAGTACTTC. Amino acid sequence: CATSELDRGPYEQYF.

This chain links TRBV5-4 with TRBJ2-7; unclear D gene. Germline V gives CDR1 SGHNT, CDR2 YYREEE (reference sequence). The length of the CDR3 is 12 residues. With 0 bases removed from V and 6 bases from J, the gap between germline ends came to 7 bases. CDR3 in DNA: TGTGCCAGCAGCTTGGGTCTCTCCGAGCAGTACTTC. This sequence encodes CASSLGLSEQYF.